The clone carrying this T cell receptor beta chain was recorded only once. The sample carries other DNA sequences with the same CDR3. The data derive from a study of blood T cell repertoires in COVID-19. Study information: Sites in the United States, Italy and Spain provided acute and convalescent COVID-19 samples. PBMCs, B-cell-depleted T cells, or T cells provided the cDNA or gDNA that made up the material.

Deletions cut 6 bases from V and 1 base from J, with 9 bases between. The CDR3 runs 13 residues. CDR1 is LNHNV and CDR2 is YYDKDF in the germline V gene (reference sequence). As processed by the authors: By means of reference gene primer amplification, nucleated cell counts were estimated. Using immunoSEQ multiplex PCR, the repertoire was profiled, and TCRdb retains in-frame clones only, with some absent. Clonal size and the V and J genes are those of that table, whereas D and trimming came from the DNA. The table has around 90,000 clones, roughly four fifths seen once. Sequences were obtained from peripheral blood. The receptor was isolated from a human donor in a cohort sampled during active COVID-19. The genes are TRBV15 and TRBJ1-1; a possible D gene is TRBD1 (5 bases). This CDR3 reads CATSSQGNTEAFF. Written as DNA, the CDR3 is TGTGCCACCAGTTCCCAGGGGAACACTGAAGCTTTCTTT.